This T cell receptor (beta chain) originates from a study of T cells in Graves' hyperthyroidism and ophthalmopathy. Study-level points and caveats: A model of 13 V-J features distinguished ophthalmopathy from stable hyperthyroidism. Most thyroid clonotypes with frequency above 0.001 were detected in blood. The model forecast ophthalmopathy, anticipating it by a median around 6.5 months before onset.

CDR3 length: 12 residues. Germline CDR1 and CDR2: MDHEN and SYDVKM. Deletions cut 1 base from V and 9 bases from J, with 8 bases between. In the case of this clonotype: What it recognizes is unknown.

Amplified TCR beta CDR3 regions derived from RNA transcripts. In the first-round RT-PCR of the TCR CDR3, the HTBI primer set was used. TCRdb reprocessed the multiplex PCR reads with MiXCR, giving one entry per CDR3 protein. Of over 700,000 distinct CDR3 sequences listed, over 35% are singletons. The TCR originated in a man younger than 35 with Graves' hyperthyroidism. Sequenced material: blood. The chain has TRBV28 and TRBJ2-3; D may be TRBD1 (5 bases). The CDR3 bases are TGTGCCAGCAGTTTATACCAGGGAACGCAGTATTTT. Encoded protein: CASSLYQGTQYF. The complete variable domain, with remaining parts taken from reference TRBV28 and TRBJ2-3, reads DVKVTQSSRYLVKRTGEKVFLECVQDMDHENMFWYRQDPGLGLRLIYFSYDVKMKEKGDIPEGYSVSREKKERFSLILESASTNQTSMYLCASSLYQGTQYFGPGTRLTVL.